This T cell receptor beta chain was sequenced in a study of cytomegalovirus exposure and HLA in healthy donors. This PCR relied on a set of 60 Vbeta primers and 13 Jbeta primers. Libraries were prepared by immunoSEQ multiplex PCR; TCRdb keeps only in-frame clonotypes and omits some of them. The sample comprises about 140,000 clones, roughly 79% of which are singletons, and more than 0.95% rests with the top ten. The CDR3 is 14 residues long. Germline CDR1 reads MNHNS; CDR2 reads SASEGT. Trimming removed 4 bases at V and 2 bases at J, with 9 bases between. This clone occurred a few times. This chain joins TRBV6-1 and TRBJ1-5; maybe TRBD1 (6 bases). The receptor was derived from a man younger than 35 in good health and CMV-seronegative. The sample consisted of PBMCs. Written as DNA, the CDR3 is TGTGCCAGCAGTGCACAGGGAGGCAATCAGCCCCAGCATTTT. Encoded protein: CASSAQGGNQPQHF.